This record covers a single T cell receptor beta chain. Its antigen is as yet unknown. Time point reported: cycle 4 day 1 (C4D1), after more than five weeks of nivolumab. Each of the patients experienced relapse following autologous stem cell transplantation, and their brentuximab vedotin exposure differed. Under best response, outcomes were complete response, partial response or progressive disease. V lost 3 bases and J 6 bases, leaving 5 bases between the germline ends. The V gene's germline CDR1 is LNHDA and CDR2 SQIVND (reference sequence). The CDR3 totals 11 residues. Here immunoSEQ multiplex PCR was the method, and the copy in TCRdb shows in-frame clones only, minus some. The sample records fewer than 55,000 clones, 78% being singletons. These data come from a study of PD-1 blockade in classical Hodgkin lymphoma. Study-wide points: Unlike CD8+ TCR diversity, which did not rise significantly by C4D1, CD4+ TCR diversity did.

This clonotype was sampled from a human donor with classical Hodgkin lymphoma. The specimen comprised peripheral blood mononuclear cells (PBMCs), sampled before the fourth cycle of nivolumab. The V gene is TRBV19, the J gene TRBJ1-1; D is uncertain. The CDR3 DNA is TGTGCCAGTAGTATCCGGTCTGAAGCTTTCTTT. Amino acids: CASSIRSEAFF. The full variable domain, in which reference TRBV19 and TRBJ1-1 provide the parts outside the CDR3, is DGGITQSPKYLFRKEGQNVTLSCEQNLNHDAMYWYRQDPGQGLRLIYYSQIVNDFQKGDIAEGYSVSREKKESFPLTVTSAQKNPTAFYLCASSIRSEAFFGQGTRLTVV.